This is a list of T cell receptor beta chains from one sample in a study of blood T cell repertoires in COVID-19. Using immunoSEQ multiplex PCR, the repertoire was profiled, and TCRdb retains in-frame clones only, with some absent. The sample lists around 500,000 clones; roughly 90% were seen once. Material: PBMCs or T cells enriched from blood (not recorded which). The receptors here all came from a woman in her forties who had recovered from COVID-19. Each CDR3 is given with its conserved first and last residue. A D gene is named only where the DNA matches it firmly.

D gene	V gene	J gene	CDR3 protein
-	TRBV12-3/TRBV12-4	TRBJ1-3	CASSGEEDTIYF
-	TRBV10-3	TRBJ1-5	CAISEGGRLNNQPQHF
-	TRBV27	TRBJ1-2	CASSLRGGAYGYTF
TRBD1	TRBV12-3/TRBV12-4	TRBJ1-5	CASRTGMQPQHF
-	TRBV29-1	TRBJ1-1	CSVSAGEDWAFF
-	TRBV4-3	TRBJ1-1	CASSQDRLGRSNTEAFF
TRBD2	TRBV5-4	TRBJ2-7	CASSPGLADSYEQYF
TRBD1	TRBV7-2	TRBJ2-3	CASRTGTGFSTDTQYF
TRBD2	TRBV18	TRBJ2-3	CASSPSGIRDTQYF
TRBD1	TRBV19	TRBJ1-2	CASIAPRPTPGQGGGYTF
-	TRBV19	TRBJ2-2	CASSTLRTGELFF
TRBD1	TRBV7-2	TRBJ1-2	CASSLGGQGANYGYTF
-	TRBV21-1	TRBJ1-2	CASSGQGLYGYTF
-	TRBV5-1	TRBJ2-7	CASNLGASPNSYEQYF
-	TRBV30	TRBJ1-2	CAWNLSPPVGSF
-	TRBV3-1/TRBV3-2	TRBJ2-1	CASSQEQLGRHNEQFF
-	TRBV7-9	TRBJ1-1	CASSRIGERDTKNTEAFF
-	TRBV23-1	TRBJ2-7	CASIRPNGRTASYEQYF
-	TRBV5-1	TRBJ2-7	CASSNSLKDYEQYF
-	TRBV7-9	TRBJ1-2	CASSQLTPGSFGYTF
-	TRBV12-5	TRBJ1-1	CASGLVLGQLTEAFF
-	TRBV6-5	TRBJ1-5	CASSPRTGNQPQHF
-	TRBV28	TRBJ1-2	CASCEVNLNYGYTF
-	TRBV19	TRBJ1-4	CASSHIASEKLFF
TRBD2	TRBV5-6	TRBJ2-1	CASSPDGTRGNEQFF
TRBD2	TRBV6-2/TRBV6-3	TRBJ2-3	CASSTRLAGVKGTDTQYF
-	TRBV19	TRBJ1-1	CASSPAQGFGTEAFF
-	TRBV30	TRBJ2-1	CAWGTQGLGEQFF
TRBD2	TRBV12-5	TRBJ2-1	CASGLSGRYNEQFF
-	TRBV7-9	TRBJ1-3	CASSTPSGTSYSGNTIYF
TRBD1	TRBV7-9	TRBJ1-1	CASSNRDRGPGF
-	TRBV5-4	TRBJ2-7	CASSPRPGYEQYF
TRBD2	TRBV4-3	TRBJ2-5	CASSQGAGAETQYF
-	TRBV19	TRBJ1-2	CASRPGVSYGYTF
-	TRBV7-2	TRBJ2-1	CASSLVGSGLSSNEQFF
TRBD1	TRBV24-1	TRBJ2-1	CATSGETQGSDEQFF
-	TRBV18	TRBJ2-1	CASSPSQELSGNEQFF
-	TRBV6-2/TRBV6-3	TRBJ1-1	CASSWGPPYTEAFF
-	TRBV5-4	TRBJ1-2	CASSFRTAYGYTF
-	TRBV2	TRBJ2-6	CASSPRVLNVLTF
-	TRBV7-6	TRBJ2-1	CASSHEHRSYNEQFF
-	TRBV16	TRBJ1-1	CASSRFMGVNTEAFF
-	TRBV5-8	TRBJ1-4	CASSWKRTNEKLFF
-	TRBV6-5	TRBJ1-1	CASNTPTEAFF
-	TRBV10-1	TRBJ2-1	CATTPGGTAYNEQFF
TRBD2	TRBV5-1	TRBJ2-2	CASSEELAGGPYGELFF
-	TRBV15	TRBJ1-1	CATSRDGRGRDTEAFF
-	TRBV4-3	TRBJ2-2	CASSHYLGSANTGELFF
-	TRBV19	TRBJ1-2	CASSTSTKPNGYTF
TRBD1	TRBV28	TRBJ1-2	CASSPPFQGAGGYTF